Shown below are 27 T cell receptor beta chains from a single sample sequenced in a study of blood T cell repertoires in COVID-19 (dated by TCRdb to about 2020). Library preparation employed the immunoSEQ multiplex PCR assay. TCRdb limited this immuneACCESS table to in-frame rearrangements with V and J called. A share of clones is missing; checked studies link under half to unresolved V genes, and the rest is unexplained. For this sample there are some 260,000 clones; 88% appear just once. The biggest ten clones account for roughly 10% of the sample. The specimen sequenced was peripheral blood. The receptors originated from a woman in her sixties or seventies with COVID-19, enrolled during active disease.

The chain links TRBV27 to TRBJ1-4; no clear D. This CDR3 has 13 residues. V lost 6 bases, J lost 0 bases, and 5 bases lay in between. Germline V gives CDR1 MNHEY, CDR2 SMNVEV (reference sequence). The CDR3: CASRPTTNEKLFF. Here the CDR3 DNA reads TGTGCCAGCAGGCCTACAACTAATGAAAAACTGTTTTTT.

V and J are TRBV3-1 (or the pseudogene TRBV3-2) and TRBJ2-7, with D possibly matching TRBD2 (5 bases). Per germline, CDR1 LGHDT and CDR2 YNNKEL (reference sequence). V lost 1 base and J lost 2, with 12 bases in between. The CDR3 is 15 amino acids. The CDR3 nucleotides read TGTGCCAGCAGCCAAGGCCTAGCCGAGCCCTACGAGCAGTACTTC. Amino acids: CASSQGLAEPYEQYF.

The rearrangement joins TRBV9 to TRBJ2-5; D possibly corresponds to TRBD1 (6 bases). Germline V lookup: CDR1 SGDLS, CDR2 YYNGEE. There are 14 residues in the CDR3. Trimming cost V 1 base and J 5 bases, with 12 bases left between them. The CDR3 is CASSVTGSRETQYF. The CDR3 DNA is TGTGCCAGCAGCGTAACAGGGTCCCGGGAGACCCAGTACTTC.

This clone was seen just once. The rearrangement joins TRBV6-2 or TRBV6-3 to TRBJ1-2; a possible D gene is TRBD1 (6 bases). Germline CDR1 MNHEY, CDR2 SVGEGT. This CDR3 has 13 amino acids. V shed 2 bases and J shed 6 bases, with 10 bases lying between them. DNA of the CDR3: TGTGCCAGCAGTTACGGCCCAGGGGATGGCTACACCTTC. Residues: CASSYGPGDGYTF.

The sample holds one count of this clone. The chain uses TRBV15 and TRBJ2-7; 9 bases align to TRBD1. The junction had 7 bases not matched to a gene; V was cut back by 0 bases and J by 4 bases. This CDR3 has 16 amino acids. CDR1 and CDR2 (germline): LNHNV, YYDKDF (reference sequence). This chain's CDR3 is CATSRDHTGTGYEQYF. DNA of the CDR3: TGTGCCACCAGCAGAGATCACACCGGGACAGGGTACGAGCAGTACTTC.

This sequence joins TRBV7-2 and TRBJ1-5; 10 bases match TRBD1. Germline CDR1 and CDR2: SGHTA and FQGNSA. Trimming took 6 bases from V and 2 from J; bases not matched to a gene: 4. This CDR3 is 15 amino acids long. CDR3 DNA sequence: TGTGCCAGCAGTTCCGGGACAGGGGGCAATCAGCCCCAGCATTTT. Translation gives CASSSGTGGNQPQHF.

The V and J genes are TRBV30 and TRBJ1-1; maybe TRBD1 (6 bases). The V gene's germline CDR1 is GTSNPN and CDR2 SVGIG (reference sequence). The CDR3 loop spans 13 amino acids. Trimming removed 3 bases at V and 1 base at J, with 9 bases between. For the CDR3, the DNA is TGTGCCTGGAGACAGGGTCCGAACACTGAAGCTTTCTTT. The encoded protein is CAWRQGPNTEAFF. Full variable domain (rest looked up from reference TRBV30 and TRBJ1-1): SQTIHQWPATLVQPVGSPLSLECTVEGTSNPNLYWYRQAAGRGLQLLFYSVGIGQISSEVPQNLSASRPQDRQFILSSKKLLLSDSGFYLCAWRQGPNTEAFFGQGTRLTVV.

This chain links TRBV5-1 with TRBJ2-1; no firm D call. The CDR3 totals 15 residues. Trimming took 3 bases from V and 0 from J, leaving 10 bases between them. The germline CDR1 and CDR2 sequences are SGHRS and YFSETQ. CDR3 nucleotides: TGCGCCAGCAGCTATCTAGTGGGCTCCTACAATGAGCAGTTCTTC. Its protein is CASSYLVGSYNEQFF.

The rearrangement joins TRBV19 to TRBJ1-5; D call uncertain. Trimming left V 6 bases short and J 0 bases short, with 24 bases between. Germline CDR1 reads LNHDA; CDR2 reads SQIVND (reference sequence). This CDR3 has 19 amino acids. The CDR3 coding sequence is TGTGCCAGTAGCCCACGGGTGGCAGACCAGTTTTATAGCAATCAGCCCCAGCATTTT. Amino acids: CASSPRVADQFYSNQPQHF. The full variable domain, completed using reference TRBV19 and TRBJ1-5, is DGGITQSPKYLFRKEGQNVTLSCEQNLNHDAMYWYRQDPGQGLRLIYYSQIVNDFQKGDIAEGYSVSREKKESFPLTVTSAQKNPTAFYLCASSPRVADQFYSNQPQHFGDGTRLSIL.

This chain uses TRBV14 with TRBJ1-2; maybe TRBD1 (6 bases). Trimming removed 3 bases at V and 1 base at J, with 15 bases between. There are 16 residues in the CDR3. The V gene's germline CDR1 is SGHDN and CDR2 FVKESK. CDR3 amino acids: CASSQGITGRNYGYTF. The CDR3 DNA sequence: TGTGCCAGCAGCCAGGGAATTACAGGGCGTAACTATGGCTACACCTTC.

The CDR3 reads CASSERRGSAGNTGELFF. For the CDR3, the DNA is TGTGCCAGCAGTGAACGTCGGGGTTCCGCTGGGAACACCGGGGAGCTGTTTTTT. The chain is built from TRBV6-1 and TRBJ2-2, with D maybe TRBD2 (5 bases). The CDR3 extends over 18 amino acids. Trimming removed 2 bases at V and 1 base at J, with 17 bases between. CDR1 is MNHNS, CDR2 SASEGT, per germline.

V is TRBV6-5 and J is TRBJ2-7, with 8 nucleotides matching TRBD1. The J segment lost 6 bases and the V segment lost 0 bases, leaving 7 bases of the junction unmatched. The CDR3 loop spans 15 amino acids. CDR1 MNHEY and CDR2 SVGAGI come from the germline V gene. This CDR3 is CASSYSQGARPEQYF. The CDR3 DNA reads TGTGCCAGCAGTTACTCCCAGGGGGCGCGACCCGAGCAGTACTTC.

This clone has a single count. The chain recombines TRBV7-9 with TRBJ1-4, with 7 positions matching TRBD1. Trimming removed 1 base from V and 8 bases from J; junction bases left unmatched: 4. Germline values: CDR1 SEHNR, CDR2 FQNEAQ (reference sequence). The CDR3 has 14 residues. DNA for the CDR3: TGTGCCAGCAGCTTAGAGGCAGGGGGAGAAAAACTGTTTTTT. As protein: CASSLEAGGEKLFF. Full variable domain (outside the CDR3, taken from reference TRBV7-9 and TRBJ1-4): DTGVSQNPRHKITKRGQNVTFRCDPISEHNRLYWYRQTLGQGPEFLTYFQNEAQLEKSRLLSDRFSAERPKGSFSTLEIQRTEQGDSAMYLCASSLEAGGEKLFFGSGTQLSVL.

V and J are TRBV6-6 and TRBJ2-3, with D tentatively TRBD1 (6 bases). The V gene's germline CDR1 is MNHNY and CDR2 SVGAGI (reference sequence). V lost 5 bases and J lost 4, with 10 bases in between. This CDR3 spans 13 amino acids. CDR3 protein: CASSRGHSDTQYF. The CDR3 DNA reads TGTGCCAGCAGTCGGGGACATTCAGATACGCAGTATTTT.

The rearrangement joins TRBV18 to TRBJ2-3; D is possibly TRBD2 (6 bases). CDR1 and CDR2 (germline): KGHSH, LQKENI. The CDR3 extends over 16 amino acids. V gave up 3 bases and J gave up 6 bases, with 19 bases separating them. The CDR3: CASSPVAAVRGDTQYF. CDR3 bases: TGTGCCAGCTCACCGGTTGCAGCGGTCCGGGGGGATACGCAGTATTTT.

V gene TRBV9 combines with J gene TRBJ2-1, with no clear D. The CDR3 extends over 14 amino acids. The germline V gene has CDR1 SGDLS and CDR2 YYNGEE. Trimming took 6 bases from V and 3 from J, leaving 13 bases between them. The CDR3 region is CASTLSGSYNEQFF. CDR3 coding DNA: TGTGCCAGCACCCTTTCAGGCAGCTACAATGAGCAGTTCTTC.

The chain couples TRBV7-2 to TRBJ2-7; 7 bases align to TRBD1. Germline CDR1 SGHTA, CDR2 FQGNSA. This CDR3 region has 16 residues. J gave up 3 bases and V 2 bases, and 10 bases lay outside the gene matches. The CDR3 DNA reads TGTGCCAGCAGCTTATCCCGGGACAGACATTACTACGAGCAGTACTTC. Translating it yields CASSLSRDRHYYEQYF.

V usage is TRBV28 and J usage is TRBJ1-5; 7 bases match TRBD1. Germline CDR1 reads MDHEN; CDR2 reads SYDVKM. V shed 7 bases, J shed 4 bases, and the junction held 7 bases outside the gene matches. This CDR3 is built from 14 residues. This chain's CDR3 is CASKWAGGNQPQHF. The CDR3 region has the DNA TGTGCCAGCAAATGGGCAGGGGGTAATCAGCCCCAGCATTTT.

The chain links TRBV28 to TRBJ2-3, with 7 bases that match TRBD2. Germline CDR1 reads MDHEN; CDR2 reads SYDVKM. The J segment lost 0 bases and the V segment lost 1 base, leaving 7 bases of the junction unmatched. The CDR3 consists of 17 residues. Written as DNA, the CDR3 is TGTGCCAGCAGTTTATATCCCCTAGCGGCTAGCACAGATACGCAGTATTTT. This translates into CASSLYPLAASTDTQYF.

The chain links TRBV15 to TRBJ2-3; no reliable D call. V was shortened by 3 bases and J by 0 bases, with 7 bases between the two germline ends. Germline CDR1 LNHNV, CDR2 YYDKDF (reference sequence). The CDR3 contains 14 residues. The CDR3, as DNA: TGTGCCACCAGCAGGTCCAGAAGCACAGATACGCAGTATTTT. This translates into CATSRSRSTDTQYF.

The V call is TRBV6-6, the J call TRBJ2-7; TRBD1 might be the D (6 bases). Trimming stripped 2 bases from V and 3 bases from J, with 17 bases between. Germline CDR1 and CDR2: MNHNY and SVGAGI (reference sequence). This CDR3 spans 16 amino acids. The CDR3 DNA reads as TGTGCCAGCAGTTACGCTGGGGACACCCGGTACTACGAGCAGTACTTC. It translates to CASSYAGDTRYYEQYF.

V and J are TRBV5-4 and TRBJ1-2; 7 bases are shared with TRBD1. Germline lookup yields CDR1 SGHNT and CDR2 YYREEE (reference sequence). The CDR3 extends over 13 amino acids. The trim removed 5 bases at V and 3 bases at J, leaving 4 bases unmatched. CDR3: CASSSGTDYGYTF. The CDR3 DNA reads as TGTGCCAGCAGTTCGGGGACAGACTATGGCTACACCTTC.

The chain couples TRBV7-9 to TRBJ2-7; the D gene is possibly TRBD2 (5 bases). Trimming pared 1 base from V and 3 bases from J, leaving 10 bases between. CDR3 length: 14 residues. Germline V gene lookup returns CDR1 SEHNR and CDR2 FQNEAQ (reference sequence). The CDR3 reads CASSLVSGNYEQYF. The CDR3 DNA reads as TGTGCCAGCAGCTTAGTTTCCGGGAACTACGAGCAGTACTTC.

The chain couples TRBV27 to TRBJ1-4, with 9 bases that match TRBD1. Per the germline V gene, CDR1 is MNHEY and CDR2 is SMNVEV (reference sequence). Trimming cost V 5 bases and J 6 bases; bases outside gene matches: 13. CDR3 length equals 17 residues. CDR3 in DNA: TGTGCCAGCAGTCCGTCCCGGGACAGGGTATTATATGAAAAACTGTTTTTT. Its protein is CASSPSRDRVLYEKLFF.

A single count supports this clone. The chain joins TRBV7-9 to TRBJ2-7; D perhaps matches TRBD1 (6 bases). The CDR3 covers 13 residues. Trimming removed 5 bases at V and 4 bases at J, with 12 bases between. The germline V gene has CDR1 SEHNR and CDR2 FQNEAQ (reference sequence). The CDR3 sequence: CASSQGQVYEQYF. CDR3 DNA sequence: TGTGCCAGCAGCCAGGGACAAGTGTACGAGCAGTACTTC. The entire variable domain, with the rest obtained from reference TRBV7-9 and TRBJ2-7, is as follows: DTGVSQNPRHKITKRGQNVTFRCDPISEHNRLYWYRQTLGQGPEFLTYFQNEAQLEKSRLLSDRFSAERPKGSFSTLEIQRTEQGDSAMYLCASSQGQVYEQYFGPGTRLTVT.

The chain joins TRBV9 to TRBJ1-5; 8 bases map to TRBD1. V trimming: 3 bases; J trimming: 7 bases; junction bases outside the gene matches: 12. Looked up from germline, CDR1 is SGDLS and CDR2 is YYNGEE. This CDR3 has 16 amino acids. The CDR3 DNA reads TGTGCCAGCAGCGAGGGGATTCAGGGGGCAGGACAGCCCCAGCATTTT. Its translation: CASSEGIQGAGQPQHF.

This CDR3 reads CASRGQTPGGYTF. The CDR3 DNA reads as TGTGCCAGTCGAGGACAGACTCCGGGTGGCTACACCTTC. V usage is TRBV19 and J usage is TRBJ1-2; tentatively, D is TRBD1 (6 bases). The CDR3 contains 13 residues. Germline values: CDR1 LNHDA, CDR2 SQIVND (reference sequence). The V end was cut by 8 bases, the J end by 7 bases, with 17 bases between.